In its sample, the clone carrying this T cell receptor (beta chain) was seen a few times. The CDR3 contains 16 residues. Trimming shortened V by 2 bases and J by 0 bases, and 14 bases separated the two germline ends. Germline V gene data show CDR1 as SGDLS and CDR2 as YYNGEE. The data were taken from a study of T-cell memory formation after mild COVID-19. TCRdb called the 5' RACE reads again in MiXCR, with one record for every CDR3 protein. Of over 500,000 distinct CDR3 sequences listed, 15% to 20% are singletons. V and J are TRBV9 and TRBJ1-1; no firm D call. Sequencing was performed on PBMCs or a T cell subset sorted from them (not recorded which). The TCR sequence derives from an adult woman who had mild COVID-19 (a few samples of this study predate the infection). Cell type and time point are not known. CDR3 bases: TGTGCCAGCAGCGTTAACAGCCGAGTCATGAACACTGAAGCTTTCTTT. This encodes CASSVNSRVMNTEAFF.